The sequence of this TCR beta chain was determined in a study of cytomegalovirus exposure and HLA in healthy donors. Study-level points and caveats: The study designated fewer than 200 TCR beta chains cytomegalovirus-associated. Later on, a genetic analysis was performed. It linked a missense variant in DCLRE1C with V- and J-gene trimming of TCR beta.

The PCR contained 60 Vbeta and 13 Jbeta primers. The repertoire was sequenced with immunoSEQ multiplex PCR; TCRdb's copy has only in-frame clones and lacks some. Of some 220,000 clones listed, about 80% were seen once; the top ten hold about 2.5%. Unrecorded immune exposures were likely, despite nominal health at sampling. As regards this clone: What it binds is not known.

The CDR3 loop spans 16 amino acids. Germline CDR1 is MNHNS and CDR2 is SASEGT. V lost 4 bases, J lost 6 bases, and 22 bases lay in between. The TCR originated in a woman aged 60-70 years in good health and CMV-seropositive. The sample was PBMCs. The V gene is TRBV6-1, the J gene TRBJ2-7, with a possible D match to TRBD2 (7 bases). The CDR3 spells CASSVVGGGEGTEQYF. In DNA, the CDR3 is TGTGCCAGCAGTGTAGTGGGGGGCGGGGAGGGGACCGAGCAGTACTTC.